The entry below gives a single T cell receptor beta chain sequence along with its context. Just one base apart from a much larger clone, this may be a read error. TCRdb independently ran MiXCR on the 5' RACE reads; one entry per CDR3 protein. The sample yields a few hundred thousand distinct CDR3 sequences, 9% to 10% seen once. These data belong to a study of identical twins. Trimming left V 8 bases short and J 0 bases short, with 17 bases between. Germline CDR1 and CDR2: DFQATT and SNEGSKA (reference sequence). The CDR3 totals 14 residues. This TCR came from a woman in her 50s in good health. This chain joins TRBV20-1 and TRBJ2-7; the D gene is possibly TRBD1 (7 bases). Sequencing input: naive T cells sorted from blood. Here the CDR3 reads CSPGTETSSYEQYF. CDR3 DNA sequence: TGCAGTCCCGGGACAGAGACTAGCTCCTACGAGCAGTACTTC.